The next 8 T cell receptor beta chains were all read from a single sample in a study of PD-L1 blockade in urothelial cancer. Sample time point: peripheral blood 6 weeks after treatment start. Measured with immunoSEQ multiplex PCR; TCRdb has only the in-frame clones, and not every one. The sample has some 110,000 clones; 91% are singletons. The source material was PBMCs, sampled around atezolizumab (anti-PD-L1) treatment. The receptors come from a man in his sixties with urothelial cancer.

This chain links TRBV6-5 with TRBJ1-3; 7 nucleotides match TRBD1. Per germline, CDR1 MNHEY and CDR2 SVGAGI. The CDR3 extends over 14 amino acids. V lost 5 bases, J lost 4 bases, and 5 bases stayed unmatched. The DNA for the CDR3 is TGTGCCAGCAGTATGGGACAGCGGGGAAACACCATATATTTT. This translates into CASSMGQRGNTIYF.

The genes are TRBV4-2 and TRBJ1-4; D might be TRBD1 (6 bases). Trimming left V 0 bases short and J 4 bases short, with 9 bases between. The CDR3 is 15 amino acids. Germline V gives CDR1 LGHNA, CDR2 YNFKEQ. As DNA, the CDR3 is TGTGCCAGCAGCCAAGAGGACAGAGTTAATGAAAAACTGTTTTTT. Translating it yields CASSQEDRVNEKLFF.

The chain recombines TRBV12-1 with TRBJ1-2. TRBV12-1 is a pseudogene. The CDR3 totals 15 residues. The CDR3 loop is CASSFDSPGNYGYTF. In DNA, the CDR3 is TGTGCCAGCAGCTTTGATTCTCCGGGGAACTATGGCTACACCTTC.

The gene calls are TRBV27 and TRBJ2-7; no definite D call. Trimming shortened V by 4 bases and J by 1 base, and 5 bases separated the two germline ends. The CDR3 is 12 residues long. Germline V CDR1 and CDR2: MNHEY, SMNVEV (reference sequence). CDR3 DNA: TGTGCCAGCAGTTCCCTTTCCTACGAGCAGTACTTC. Translated: CASSSLSYEQYF.

CDR3 sequence (DNA): TGTGCCAGCAGCTTGGAAGCGGGGGGTAGCTCCTACGAGCAGTACTTC. Residues: CASSLEAGGSSYEQYF. The chain uses TRBV5-5 and TRBJ2-7; 9 bases are a match to TRBD2. Germline V lookup: CDR1 SGHKS, CDR2 YYEKEE (reference sequence). V lost 0 bases and J lost 0; bases outside the gene matches: 4. The CDR3 spans 16 residues.

The rearrangement links TRBV7-8 to TRBJ1-1, with D unresolved. The V end lost 5 bases, the J end lost 3 bases, and 13 bases lay between the germline ends. The V gene's germline CDR1 is SGHVS and CDR2 FQNEAQ. The CDR3 is 14 amino acids. The CDR3 region is CASSQERRYTEAFF. The CDR3, as DNA: TGTGCCAGCAGCCAAGAACGCAGATACACTGAAGCTTTCTTT.

With respect to this clone: This specimen includes other DNA sequences encoding the same CDR3. DNA of the CDR3: TGCGCCAGCAGCTTGTCGGGACAGAACACTGAAGCTTTCTTT. Residues: CASSLSGQNTEAFF. The J gene is TRBJ1-1, the V gene TRBV5-1, with D possibly being TRBD1 (6 bases). V lost 1 base to trimming and J lost 1 base, with 8 bases between them. The CDR3 sequence is 14 residues long. Germline V gene sequence: CDR1 SGHRS, CDR2 YFSETQ. Full variable domain (remainder filled in from reference TRBV5-1 and TRBJ1-1): KAGVTQTPRYLIKTRGQQVTLSCSPISGHRSVSWYQQTPGQGLQFLFEYFSETQRNKGNFPGRFSGRQFSNSRSEMNVSTLELGDSALYLCASSLSGQNTEAFFGQGTRLTVV.

This chain connects TRBV6-5 to TRBJ2-2; 10 bases agree with TRBD1. With V trimmed by 6 bases and J by 2 bases, 3 bases remained unmatched. CDR3 size: 15 residues. CDR1 and CDR2 (germline): MNHEY, SVGAGI. The chain's CDR3 is CASRRQGANTGELFF. In DNA, the CDR3 is TGTGCCAGCAGACGACAGGGGGCTAACACCGGGGAGCTGTTTTTT.